This TCR beta chain was identified during a study of CD8+CD57+ T cells in acquired aplastic anemia. TCR beta VDJ and CDR3 were profiled, and genomic DNA was the template. TCRdb passed the reads through MiXCR, listing each CDR3 protein once. In the table there are roughly 100,000 distinct CDR3 sequences, around 70% of which are singletons. Previously, flow cytometry had revealed CD8+CD57+ cell expansion in the patients chosen for sequencing. No patient had been given any therapy when blood was sampled. This CDR3 comprises 13 residues. Germline CDR1 SGHVS, CDR2 FNYEAQ. This clonotype was recorded a few times. Its target is not known. A junction boundary mismatches the germline segment, possibly from a read error. Study conclusions and caveats: The same twenty-nine CD8+ CDR3 sequences occurred in patients and in controls. The CD8+ Simpson's diversity of patients and controls was not significantly different.

The clonotype comes from a human donor with aplastic anemia. J is TRBJ1-5 and V is TRBV7-6; the D is unclear. The specimen sequenced was sorted CD4+, CD8+, or CD8+CD57+ T cells (not recorded which) from PBMCs. This chain's CDR3 is CASSLAGLQLQHF. CDR3 coding DNA: TGTGCCAGCAGCCTGGCAGGTCTTCAGCTCCAGCATTTT. The whole variable domain, filled in from reference TRBV7-6 and TRBJ1-5, reads GAGVSQSPRYKVTKRGQDVALRCDPISGHVSLYWYRQALGQGPEFLTYFNYEAQQDKSGLPNDRFSAERPEGSISTLTIQRTEQRDSAMYRCASSLAGLQLQHFGDGTRLSIL.